This T cell receptor (beta chain) appears in the sequencing data of a study of cytomegalovirus exposure and HLA in healthy donors. These donors were members of the roughly 130-subject validation cohort, a group separate from the approximately 700-subject first cohort. The repertoire was sequenced with immunoSEQ multiplex PCR; TCRdb's copy has only in-frame clones and lacks some. In the table there are 200,000 to 250,000 clones, approximately 87% of which are singletons. Whole-study findings and limits: Among TCR beta chains, those listed as cytomegalovirus-associated numbered about 160. Within the approximately 110 validation repertoires, first-cohort TCR clusters tended to co-occur, according to a later analysis.

The V and J ends lost 6 bases and 9 bases respectively, with 9 bases between them. The germline gives CDR1 MNHEY, CDR2 SMNVEV (reference sequence). The CDR3 contains 11 residues. This clone turned up a few times. Its cognate antigen is unknown. The chain is built from TRBV27 and TRBJ2-1; possibly TRBD1 for D (5 bases). Material: PBMCs. This receptor was obtained from a man between 18 and 29 years old in good health and CMV-seronegative. This CDR3 is CASSWQGEQFF. The CDR3 DNA is TGTGCCAGCAGCTGGCAGGGTGAGCAGTTCTTC.